The 28 T cell receptor beta chains in this list originate from one sample, sequenced in a study of regulatory T cells in long-lasting Graves disease. Sequencing libraries for TCR beta were prepared with iRepertoire HTBI primers and Arm-PCR of CDR3 regions. TCRdb reprocessed the multiplex PCR reads with MiXCR, giving one entry per CDR3 protein. Of a few hundred thousand distinct CDR3 sequences listed, under 20% were seen once; the top ten hold around 15%. The time point is: newly diagnosed GD, antithyroid drugs for less than 3 months. PBMCs were the source of the RNA used for TCR sequencing. The same data also went into a second study, on T cells in Graves' hyperthyroidism and ophthalmopathy.

This sample comprised peripheral blood mononuclear cells (PBMCs), obtained at new diagnosis, from a patient treated with antithyroid drugs. The source of these receptors is a woman in her thirties with Graves disease.

Comment on this clonotype: A much larger clone differs by one base, so this may be a read error. This rearrangement joins TRBV24-1 to TRBJ2-3, with TRBD1 matching 10 bases. This CDR3 is 16 amino acids long. Unmatched junction bases numbered 8, after V lost 4 bases and J lost 5 bases. CDR1 is KGHDR, CDR2 SFDVKD, per germline. CDR3 bases: TGTGCCACCAGTGACACGACAGGGGGCGAAATAGATACGCAGTATTTT. Encoded protein: CATSDTTGGEIDTQYF.

This clonotype came up many times. The chain combines TRBV5-5 with TRBJ1-6; TRBD1 matches 9 bases. Trimming removed 8 bases from V and 1 base from J; junction bases left unmatched: 4. Germline V CDR1 and CDR2: SGHKS, YYEKEE (reference sequence). The CDR3 covers 15 residues. The CDR3, as DNA: TGTGCCAGTACCGGGACAGGGTCCTATAATTCACCCCTCCACTTT. Protein product: CASTGTGSYNSPLHF. Complete variable domain (other parts from reference TRBV5-5 and TRBJ1-6): DAGVTQSPTHLIKTRGQQVTLRCSPISGHKSVSWYQQVLGQGPQFIFQYYEKEERGRGNFPDRFSARQFPNYSSELNVNALLLGDSALYLCASTGTGSYNSPLHFGNGTRLTVT.

This clonotype was recorded many times. The chain combines TRBV9 with TRBJ1-4; TRBD1 might be the D (5 bases). Germline assignment: CDR1 SGDLS and CDR2 YYNGEE. CDR3 length equals 15 residues. Trimming left V 3 bases short and J 5 bases short, with 14 bases between. This CDR3 is CASSASFGANEKLFF. The CDR3 nucleotides read TGTGCCAGCAGCGCGTCCTTTGGGGCCAATGAAAAACTGTTTTTT.

As concerns this clonotype: Being one base from a much bigger clone, this may be a read error. This chain links TRBV18 with TRBJ2-1; TRBD2 matches 10 bases. Germline-derived CDR1 and CDR2 are KGHSH and LQKENI. Germline trimming cut 3 bases from V and 8 bases from J; bases unmatched to any gene: 4. This CDR3 is 14 amino acids long. CDR3 sequence: CASSPERGGDEQFF. The CDR3 DNA follows: TGTGCCAGCTCACCCGAGCGGGGGGGCGATGAGCAGTTCTTC.

In this sample, this clonotype turned up many times. The rearrangement joins TRBV14 to TRBJ2-1; TRBD2 matches 8 bases. V was pared by 3 bases and J by 8 bases, with 6 bases of the junction left unmatched. In germline, CDR1 is SGHDN, CDR2 FVKESK. This CDR3 is built from 14 residues. CDR3 in DNA: TGTGCCAGCAGCCAGACGGGACTAGGGGATGAGCAGTTCTTC. It yields the protein CASSQTGLGDEQFF.

This clonotype has ten or more counts. The rearrangement links TRBV5-4 to TRBJ2-3, with 7 bases identical to TRBD2. The J segment lost 2 bases and the V segment lost 0 bases, leaving 9 bases of the junction unmatched. From germline, CDR1 is SGHNT and CDR2 YYREEE (reference sequence). The length of the CDR3 is 17 residues. The CDR3 bases are TGTGCCAGCAGCTTGGATTCGGGAGGCGCATTCACAGATACGCAGTATTTT. Protein product: CASSLDSGGAFTDTQYF.

Concerning this clonotype: A junction boundary mismatches the germline segment, possibly from a read error. The rearrangement links TRBV29-1 to TRBJ2-1; perhaps D is TRBD1 or TRBD2 (5 bases each). The germline gives CDR1 SQVTM, CDR2 ANQGSEA. The CDR3 runs 14 residues. In nucleotides, the CDR3 is TGCAGCATTGAAGAGGGGTTGGGTAGGCCGGAGCAGTTCTTC. Residues: CSIEEGLGRPEQFF.

About this clonotype: This sequence is one base from a far larger clone and is likely a read error. No conserved phenylalanine or tryptophan ends this CDR3, so it is likely a read error. This chain connects TRBV5-4 to TRBJ1-1; D call uncertain. The CDR3 consists of 13 residues. Germline CDR1 is SGHNT and CDR2 is YYREEE (reference sequence). V lost 4 bases, J lost 1 base, and 8 bases lay in between. As DNA, the CDR3 is TGTGCCAGCAGCCAAGGCTCGAACACTGAAGCTTTCTTA. This sequence encodes CASSQGSNTEAFL.

This clonotype was counted ten times or more. The rearrangement uses TRBV20-1 and TRBJ1-4; tentative D call: TRBD1 (5 bases). The CDR3 spans 15 residues. Trimming took 6 bases from V and 0 from J, leaving 14 bases between them. In germline, CDR1 is DFQATT, CDR2 SNEGSKA (reference sequence). The CDR3 loop reads CSALTATATNEKLFF. CDR3 sequence (DNA): TGCAGTGCCCTCACTGCGACAGCAACTAATGAAAAACTGTTTTTT.

This clonotype came up a few times. The J gene is TRBJ2-2, the V gene TRBV4-2, with a tentative D call TRBD2 (5 bases). CDR3 length: 15 residues. Between the trimmed V and J ends, which lost 0 bases and 6 bases, there was a span of 11 bases. CDR1 LGHNA and CDR2 YNFKEQ come from the germline V gene. The CDR3 sequence: CASSQEDSFSGELFF. The CDR3 DNA follows: TGTGCCAGCAGCCAAGAGGACTCCTTCTCCGGGGAGCTGTTTTTT.

The sample holds one count of this clonotype. Just one base apart from a much larger clone, this may be a read error. V gene TRBV9 combines with J gene TRBJ2-7, with D possibly TRBD2 on 7 matching bases. The CDR3 spans 14 residues. Trimming stripped 0 bases from V and 7 bases from J, with 14 bases between. Germline V gives CDR1 SGDLS, CDR2 YYNGEE. CDR3 in DNA: TGTGCCAGCAGCGTAGAGGGGGGGATGAATGAGCAGTACTTC. Its protein is CASSVEGGMNEQYF.

This clonotype occurred a few times. This rearrangement joins TRBV16 to TRBJ1-2, with 9 bases that match TRBD1. Trimming took 0 bases from V and 7 from J; bases not matched to a gene: 9. The CDR3 has 16 amino acids. CDR1 KGHSY and CDR2 FQNENV come from the germline V gene. The CDR3 loop reads CASSQSPGGTGFGYTF. The CDR3 DNA sequence: TGTGCCAGCAGCCAATCGCCTGGGGGGACAGGGTTTGGCTACACCTTC. The variable domain in full, with the rest retrieved from reference TRBV16 and TRBJ1-2, is GEEVAQTPKHLVRGEGQKAKLYCAPIKGHSYVFWYQQVLKNEFKFLISFQNENVFDETGMPKERFSAKCLPNSPCSLEIQATKLEDSAVYFCASSQSPGGTGFGYTFGSGTRLTVV.

The gene calls are TRBV7-8 and TRBJ1-2; TRBD1 matches at 10 bases. V trimming: 8 bases; J trimming: 4 bases; junction bases outside the gene matches: 7. From germline, CDR1 is SGHVS and CDR2 FQNEAQ. The CDR3 covers 14 residues. CDR3 coding DNA: TGTGCCAGCGGGCCGGGACAGGGGATCTATGGCTACACCTTC. Encoded protein: CASGPGQGIYGYTF.

This clonotype was counted many times. The V call is TRBV12-5, the J call TRBJ2-3; D gene ambiguous. This CDR3 has 15 amino acids. Trimming removed 2 bases at V and 10 bases at J, with 19 bases between. Germline CDR1 and CDR2: LGHNT and FRNRAP. The CDR3 region is CASGLLSPHARAQYF. DNA of the CDR3: TGTGCTAGTGGTTTGCTATCCCCGCATGCTCGGGCGCAGTATTTT.

This clonotype has a count of ten or more. The V and J genes are TRBV2 and TRBJ2-7, with a possible D match to TRBD1 (6 bases). The V end was cut by 2 bases, the J end by 3 bases, with 8 bases between. CDR3 length: 13 amino acids. The germline gives CDR1 SNHLY, CDR2 FYNNEI. CDR3 protein: CASSETGYYEQYF. DNA for the CDR3: TGTGCCAGCAGTGAAACAGGGTACTACGAGCAGTACTTC.

The sample holds many counts of this clonotype. This chain links TRBV11-1 with TRBJ1-1, with D possibly matching TRBD1 (6 bases). V lost 2 bases and J lost 11, with 9 bases in between. This CDR3 is built from 11 residues. CDR1 is SGHAT and CDR2 is FQDESV in the germline V gene (reference sequence). In nucleotides, the CDR3 is TGTGCCAGCAGCTTAACAGGGACGGCTTTCTTT. Its translation: CASSLTGTAFF.

The chain has TRBV19 and TRBJ2-2; 7 positions agree with TRBD1. The CDR3 has 16 amino acids. Germline V gene data show CDR1 as LNHDA and CDR2 as SQIVND (reference sequence). V lost 4 bases to trimming and J lost 2 bases; unmatched junction nucleotides: 7. The CDR3 DNA reads as TGTGCCAGTAGTAGCTTGACAGGGCCAAACACCGGGGAGCTGTTTTTT. This encodes CASSSLTGPNTGELFF.

This chain uses TRBV7-2 with TRBJ2-1; weak D call: TRBD2 (7 bases). V lost 0 bases to trimming and J lost 5 bases, with 14 bases between them. Germline V gives CDR1 SGHTA, CDR2 FQGNSA. This CDR3 has 16 residues. In DNA form, the CDR3 reads TGTGCCAGCAGCTTAGCGGGGGGGCTTAGAAACAATGAGCAGTTCTTC. Its translation is CASSLAGGLRNNEQFF.

This chain joins TRBV28 and TRBJ2-7; D remains ambiguous. CDR3 length: 13 residues. V dropped 7 bases and J dropped 0 bases, with 10 bases sitting between them. Germline CDR1 is MDHEN and CDR2 is SYDVKM. CDR3 in amino acids: CASTGRNSYEQYF. The DNA for the CDR3 is TGTGCCAGCACAGGCCGGAACTCCTACGAGCAGTACTTC.

The chain couples TRBV19 to TRBJ1-3; TRBD1 matches at 10 bases. Germline values: CDR1 LNHDA, CDR2 SQIVND (reference sequence). V lost 6 bases to trimming and J lost 7 bases; unmatched junction nucleotides: 9. The CDR3 consists of 15 residues. The CDR3 nucleotides are TGTGCCAGTAGGCCTAGGGACAGGGGTCGGAACACCATATATTTT. This encodes CASRPRDRGRNTIYF.

This clonotype was counted at least ten times. V is TRBV27 and J is TRBJ1-2; TRBD1 agrees at 9 bases. The CDR3 has 14 residues. Germline CDR1 is MNHEY and CDR2 is SMNVEV (reference sequence). V lost 2 bases, J lost 7 bases, and 5 bases stayed unmatched. The CDR3 region is CASSLGDRVSGYTF. The CDR3 DNA is TGTGCCAGCAGTTTAGGGGACAGGGTTAGTGGCTACACCTTC.

This clonotype was recorded many times. The V call is TRBV11-2, the J call TRBJ2-7; D is undetermined. CDR1 and CDR2 from the germline V gene are SGHAT and FQNNGV. The V end was cut by 1 base, the J end by 1 base, with 8 bases between. The length of the CDR3 is 14 residues. CDR3 sequence (DNA): TGTGCCAGCAGCTTAGGGTCAGGATCCTACGAGCAGTACTTC. It translates to CASSLGSGSYEQYF.

This clonotype was recorded many times. V and J are TRBV2 and TRBJ2-1; TRBD2 matches 13 bases. The V and J ends lost 7 bases and 5 bases, in that order; junction bases with no gene match: 5. Germline V gives CDR1 SNHLY, CDR2 FYNNEI. This CDR3 has 15 amino acids. In DNA form, the CDR3 reads TGTGCCAGCACCGGGACTAGCGGGACGAACAATGAGCAGTTCTTC. Its translation is CASTGTSGTNNEQFF.

The table lists this clonotype with many counts. The chain links TRBV20-1 to TRBJ1-1; D might be TRBD1 (6 bases). Trimming pared 5 bases from V and 1 base from J, leaving 11 bases between. CDR1 DFQATT and CDR2 SNEGSKA come from the germline V gene (reference sequence). The CDR3 spans 13 residues. The CDR3, as DNA: TGCAGTGCTCCACAGGGATGGAACACTGAAGCTTTCTTT. This translates into CSAPQGWNTEAFF.

This clonotype occurred many times. This sequence joins TRBV3-1 and TRBJ2-1; D gene unclear. The V gene lost 3 bases and the J gene lost 5 bases, with 5 bases spanning the gap. CDR1 is LGHDT, CDR2 YNNKEL, per germline (reference sequence). This CDR3 spans 12 amino acids. CDR3 coding DNA: TGTGCCAGCAGCCAGGTCCACAATGAGCAGTTCTTC. This encodes CASSQVHNEQFF.

This chain links TRBV11-2 with TRBJ2-1, with D possibly called TRBD1 or TRBD2 (6 bases each). The J call may be incorrect, as the DNA end agrees better with TRBJ2-5. This CDR3 spans 15 amino acids. Germline CDR1 SGHAT, CDR2 FQNNGV. DNA for the CDR3: TGTGCCAGCAGTCCGTATGGGGGGCTCGGGGAGACCCAGTACTTC. It specifies CASSPYGGLGETQYF.

This clonotype was picked up one time. The V and J genes are TRBV7-2 and TRBJ2-7; 13 bases agree with TRBD2. The CDR3 contains 18 residues. Germline loops: CDR1 SGHTA, CDR2 FQGNSA. After removal of 2 bases from V and 2 bases from J, the junction contained 9 bases not matched to a gene. CDR3: CASSLRVGLAGRTYEQYF. The CDR3, as DNA: TGTGCCAGCAGCTTACGGGTGGGACTAGCGGGGAGAACCTACGAGCAGTACTTC. The full variable domain, with the rest looked up from reference TRBV7-2 and TRBJ2-7, is GAGVSQSPSNKVTEKGKDVELRCDPISGHTALYWYRQSLGQGLEFLIYFQGNSAPDKSGLPSDRFSAERTGGSVSTLTIQRTQQEDSAVYLCASSLRVGLAGRTYEQYFGPGTRLTVT.

Worth noting for this clonotype: A much larger clone lies a single base off, so this may be a read error. The genes are TRBV20-1 and TRBJ2-4, with no clear D. CDR1 and CDR2 (germline): DFQATT, SNEGSKA (reference sequence). CDR3 size: 13 residues. The CDR3, as DNA: TGCAGTGCTTCGGACGTAGCCAAAAACACTCAGTACTTC. Translation: CSASDVAKNTQYF.